This entry lists 29 T cell receptor beta chains sequenced from one sample in a study of T cell responses to AZD1222 COVID-19 vaccine. Method: immunoSEQ multiplex PCR; TCRdb's copy keeps in-frame clones and lacks some. The sample carries around 150,000 clones, roughly 92% recorded once. The sequencing used peripheral blood, collected on day 0 of AZD1222 vaccination. Every receptor here comes from an adult in good health.

The J gene is TRBJ2-6, the V gene TRBV3-1 (or the pseudogene TRBV3-2), with TRBD1 as a possible D gene (6 bases). V was pared by 6 bases and J by 2 bases, with 14 bases between. Germline values: CDR1 LGHDT, CDR2 YNNKEL (reference sequence). This CDR3 comprises 16 residues. CDR3 in DNA: TGTGCCAGCAGTCCAGAGGGGGAGCCTGGGGCCAACGTCCTGACTTTC. Amino acids: CASSPEGEPGANVLTF.

The V and J genes are TRBV6-5 and TRBJ2-1, with D perhaps matching TRBD2 (5 bases). The germline CDR1 and CDR2 sequences are MNHEY and SVGAGI. Trimming took 4 bases from V and 3 from J, leaving 7 bases between them. The CDR3 has 13 amino acids. The CDR3 sequence is CASSSSSYNEQFF. The CDR3 nucleotides read TGTGCCAGCAGTTCTAGCAGCTACAATGAGCAGTTCTTC.

J is TRBJ1-3 and V is TRBV28; TRBD1 matches at 8 bases. Germline CDR1 reads MDHEN; CDR2 reads SYDVKM. The CDR3 spans 14 residues. The V segment lost 8 bases and the J segment 4 bases; nucleotides outside the gene matches: 7. The CDR3 reads CASGQTGGGNTIYF. DNA for the CDR3: TGTGCCAGCGGCCAAACAGGGGGAGGAAACACCATATATTTT.

The chain carries TRBV11-2 and TRBJ1-1; 9 bases line up with TRBD1. V lost 0 bases, J lost 1 base, and 15 bases stayed unmatched. Germline CDR1 SGHAT, CDR2 FQNNGV. The CDR3 loop spans 20 amino acids. This chain's CDR3 is CASSLEGPGTGYLWNTEAFF. The CDR3 DNA follows: TGTGCCAGCAGCTTAGAGGGGCCCGGGACAGGGTACCTTTGGAACACTGAAGCTTTCTTT.

This clone is a singleton in its sample. V usage is TRBV7-2 and J usage is TRBJ1-1, with D maybe TRBD1 (5 bases). This CDR3 comprises 15 residues. Germline CDR1 SGHTA, CDR2 FQGNSA. Trimming cost V 3 bases and J 0 bases, with 11 bases left between them. CDR3 DNA sequence: TGTGCCAGCAGCTTCCCAGGGTCAATGAACACTGAAGCTTTCTTT. Its translation: CASSFPGSMNTEAFF.

The chain is built from TRBV6-5 and TRBJ1-4; 11 bases agree with TRBD1. Germline V gene sequence: CDR1 MNHEY, CDR2 SVGAGI. The CDR3 has 14 amino acids. J lost 7 bases, V lost 6 bases, and 4 bases had no gene match. The DNA of the CDR3 is TGTGCCAGCAGCCCGGACAGGGGGCCTGAAAAACTGTTTTTT. Translated: CASSPDRGPEKLFF.

The chain combines TRBV9 with TRBJ2-2, with D tentatively TRBD1 or TRBD2 (5 bases each). Germline CDR1 and CDR2: SGDLS and YYNGEE. V was trimmed by 0 bases and J by 6 bases, leaving 15 bases between them. The CDR3 loop spans 16 amino acids. Written as DNA, the CDR3 is TGTGCCAGCAGCGTAGCCCCAGGGACCGGCGCCGGGGAGCTGTTTTTT. Its translation: CASSVAPGTGAGELFF.

The J gene is TRBJ1-2, the V gene TRBV4-3; D is possibly TRBD1 (6 bases). The CDR3 covers 17 residues. Per germline, CDR1 LGHNA and CDR2 YSLEER. The germline V and J ends were trimmed by 4 bases and 8 bases, with 26 bases remaining between them. Here the CDR3 DNA reads TGCGCCAGCAGCCTGGGGGAATCAAGGACAGCCTTAGACGGCTACACCTTC. Protein: CASSLGESRTALDGYTF.

The chain uses TRBV10-3 and TRBJ1-5, with 9 bases matching TRBD1. Germline V CDR1 and CDR2: ENHRY, SYGVKD. The CDR3 length is 13 residues. Trimming took 11 bases from V and 5 from J; bases not matched to a gene: 7. CDR3 DNA sequence: TGTGCCTCGGGGACAGGGACCTATCAGCCCCAGCATTTT. Translating it yields CASGTGTYQPQHF.

The chain joins TRBV3-1 (or the pseudogene TRBV3-2) to TRBJ1-2; D unclear. In germline, CDR1 is LGHDT, CDR2 YNNKEL (reference sequence). Trimming pared 4 bases from V and 3 bases from J, leaving 6 bases between. This CDR3 comprises 12 residues. CDR3 sequence reads: CASSREDYGYTF. The CDR3 DNA follows: TGTGCCAGCAGCCGGGAGGACTATGGCTACACCTTC.

The chain combines TRBV25-1 with TRBJ1-4, with no clear D. The CDR3 covers 14 residues. Germline V lookup: CDR1 MGHDK, CDR2 SYGVNS. Trimming left V 3 bases short and J 10 bases short, with 15 bases between. CDR3 region: CASSEGSSYGKLFF. DNA of the CDR3: TGTGCCAGCAGTGAGGGCAGTTCTTACGGAAAACTGTTTTTT. Combining the CDR3 with reference TRBV25-1 and TRBJ1-4 gives the whole variable domain EADIYQTPRYLVIGTGKKITLECSQTMGHDKMYWYQQDPGMELHLIHYSYGVNSTEKGDLSSESTVSRIRTEHFPLTLESARPSHTSQYLCASSEGSSYGKLFFGSGTQLSVL.

The chain links TRBV6-5 to TRBJ1-1; a possible D gene is TRBD1 (5 bases). Germline lookup yields CDR1 MNHEY and CDR2 SVGAGI. The V gene lost 2 bases and the J gene lost 0 bases, with 10 bases spanning the gap. The CDR3 runs 15 residues. The CDR3 here is CASSYGADLNTEAFF. The CDR3 region has the DNA TGTGCCAGCAGTTACGGGGCAGACCTGAACACTGAAGCTTTCTTT.

The chain carries TRBV5-5 and TRBJ2-1; D ambiguous. CDR3 length: 11 amino acids. Trimming stripped 0 bases from V and 7 bases from J, with 2 bases between. Germline-derived CDR1 and CDR2 are SGHKS and YYEKEE (reference sequence). The CDR3 protein is CASSLGNEQFF. DNA of the CDR3: TGTGCCAGCAGCTTGGGGAATGAGCAGTTCTTC.

V and J are TRBV7-9 and TRBJ1-2; 7 bases are a match to TRBD1. V dropped 4 bases and J dropped 4; count of bases not matched to a gene: 6. CDR1 SEHNR and CDR2 FQNEAQ come from the germline V gene (reference sequence). The CDR3 loop spans 14 amino acids. The CDR3 DNA is TGTGCCAGCAGCTCCGACAGGGTAATCTATGGCTACACCTTC. It specifies CASSSDRVIYGYTF.

This chain connects TRBV3-1 (or the pseudogene TRBV3-2) to TRBJ2-1; D is tentatively TRBD1 or TRBD2 (5 bases each). V was clipped by 1 base and J by 2 bases, with 9 bases between them. The germline CDR1 and CDR2 sequences are LGHDT and YNNKEL (reference sequence). CDR3 length: 15 residues. CDR3 region: CASSQGGGTYNEQFF. The DNA of the CDR3 is TGTGCCAGCAGCCAAGGTGGGGGTACCTACAATGAGCAGTTCTTC.

The chain employs TRBV29-1 and TRBJ1-2; D gene ambiguous. The V end lost 2 bases, the J end lost 6 bases, and 10 bases lay between the germline ends. This CDR3 is 12 amino acids long. Germline CDR1 SQVTM, CDR2 ANQGSEA. As DNA, the CDR3 is TGCAGCGTTGAAAGGGAGAGGGATGGCTACACCTTC. Translated: CSVERERDGYTF.

The chain carries TRBV19 and TRBJ1-1; D ambiguous. Germline CDR1 is LNHDA and CDR2 is SQIVND (reference sequence). The CDR3 length is 12 residues. Trimming stripped 8 bases from V and 0 bases from J, with 7 bases between. CDR3: CASQNLNTEAFF. The DNA for the CDR3 is TGTGCCAGTCAGAACCTGAACACTGAAGCTTTCTTT.

The V call is TRBV29-1, the J call TRBJ2-3; D is unclear. Germline V lookup: CDR1 SQVTM, CDR2 ANQGSEA. Trimming stripped 5 bases from V and 4 bases from J, with 13 bases between. The CDR3 covers 13 residues. CDR3: CSVLAVGADTQYF. CDR3 nucleotides: TGCAGCGTTTTGGCGGTTGGAGCAGATACGCAGTATTTT.

The chain couples TRBV28 to TRBJ1-6; possible D gene TRBD1, 6 bases. The CDR3 is made up of 14 amino acids. Germline V lookup: CDR1 MDHEN, CDR2 SYDVKM. Trimming shortened V by 11 bases and J by 6 bases, and 17 bases separated the two germline ends. Here the CDR3 reads CAWGATGFNSPLHF. CDR3 DNA sequence: TGTGCCTGGGGGGCTACAGGATTTAATTCACCCCTCCACTTT.

The J gene is TRBJ1-6, the V gene TRBV7-9; D is perhaps TRBD1 (6 bases). This CDR3 is 17 amino acids long. Trimming took 2 bases from V and 10 from J, leaving 21 bases between them. Germline CDR1 and CDR2: SEHNR and FQNEAQ (reference sequence). The CDR3, as DNA: TGTGCCAGCAGCTTAAGGGCCCATCAGGGGATGGGATCACCCCTCCACTTT. It yields the protein CASSLRAHQGMGSPLHF.

The chain combines TRBV7-9 with TRBJ1-5; perhaps TRBD1 as D (6 bases). In germline, CDR1 is SEHNR, CDR2 FQNEAQ (reference sequence). This CDR3 spans 14 amino acids. The V gene lost 3 bases and the J gene lost 7 bases, with 13 bases spanning the gap. The CDR3 loop is CASSFGTGQQPQHF. The DNA of the CDR3 is TGTGCCAGCAGCTTCGGTACAGGGCAACAGCCCCAGCATTTT. The variable domain in full, completed from reference TRBV7-9 and TRBJ1-5, reads DTGVSQNPRHKITKRGQNVTFRCDPISEHNRLYWYRQTLGQGPEFLTYFQNEAQLEKSRLLSDRFSAERPKGSFSTLEIQRTEQGDSAMYLCASSFGTGQQPQHFGDGTRLSIL.

The chain combines TRBV30 with TRBJ1-6; the match to TRBD1 covers 7 bases. This CDR3 region has 14 residues. V lost 4 bases, J lost 8 bases, and 8 bases stayed unmatched. CDR1 is GTSNPN, CDR2 SVGIG, per germline (reference sequence). The CDR3 DNA follows: TGTGCCTGGAAGGAAGGGGACAGAGATTCACCCCTCCACTTT. This translates into CAWKEGDRDSPLHF.

The genes are TRBV5-5 and TRBJ2-2; D may correspond to TRBD1 or TRBD2 (6 bases each). The germline gives CDR1 SGHKS, CDR2 YYEKEE (reference sequence). The CDR3 runs 16 residues. The V end lost 1 base, the J end lost 1 base, and 11 bases lay between the germline ends. As DNA, the CDR3 is TGTGCCAGCAGCTTGCTTGGAGGGGGGAACACCGGGGAGCTGTTTTTT. It yields the protein CASSLLGGGNTGELFF.

The chain links TRBV25-1 to TRBJ1-6, with TRBD1 matching over 8 bases. Trimming at V came to 4 bases and at J to 6 bases, leaving 5 bases not matched to a gene. The CDR3 is 15 amino acids. CDR1 and CDR2 from the germline V gene are MGHDK and SYGVNS. The CDR3 bases are TGTGCCAGCAGTGCCTCGGACAGGGCTAATTCACCCCTCCACTTT. It yields the protein CASSASDRANSPLHF.

This chain joins TRBV18 and TRBJ1-2; D is unresolved. CDR3 length: 16 residues. Trimming cost V 4 bases and J 4 bases, with 19 bases left between them. Germline CDR1 is KGHSH and CDR2 is LQKENI. The CDR3 sequence is CASSLSPTADPYGYTF. The CDR3 region has the DNA TGTGCCAGCTCACTTAGCCCCACCGCGGACCCCTATGGCTACACCTTC.

This chain connects TRBV18 to TRBJ1-1; 8 bases agree with TRBD1. The V gene's germline CDR1 is KGHSH and CDR2 LQKENI. The trim removed 3 bases at V and 2 bases at J, leaving 11 bases unmatched. This CDR3 region has 17 residues. The CDR3 spells CASSPSMRTGPNTEAFF. The CDR3 DNA follows: TGTGCCAGCTCACCGTCGATGAGGACAGGGCCTAACACTGAAGCTTTCTTT.

V gene TRBV19 combines with J gene TRBJ1-2; perhaps TRBD1 as D (6 bases). Germline V gives CDR1 LNHDA, CDR2 SQIVND (reference sequence). Trimming took 3 bases from V and 8 from J, leaving 16 bases between them. The CDR3 runs 14 residues. CDR3 residues: CASSMYREERGYTF. The CDR3 DNA follows: TGTGCCAGTAGTATGTACAGGGAAGAGCGGGGCTACACCTTC.

The rearrangement joins TRBV6-5 to TRBJ1-5, with 7 nucleotides matching TRBD1. With 2 bases clipped from V and 5 bases from J, the junction kept 9 bases outside the gene matches. The CDR3 is 16 residues long. The V gene's germline CDR1 is MNHEY and CDR2 SVGAGI. CDR3 in DNA: TGTGCCAGCAGTTACCACGTTGGGACAGCTTATCAGCCCCAGCATTTT. Its translation is CASSYHVGTAYQPQHF.

The chain joins TRBV27 to TRBJ2-3; either TRBD1 or TRBD2 may supply D (6 bases each). The CDR3 spans 15 residues. Germline V gives CDR1 MNHEY, CDR2 SMNVEV (reference sequence). V lost 5 bases, J lost 0 bases, and 12 bases lay in between. CDR3 coding DNA: TGTGCCAGCAGTCCCGGGGGCGGTAGCACAGATACGCAGTATTTT. Amino acids: CASSPGGGSTDTQYF.